Shown below are 2 T cell receptor beta chains from a single sample sequenced in a study of blood T cell repertoires in COVID-19. Sequencing was performed with immunoSEQ multiplex PCR; in TCRdb, only in-frame clones are kept and a portion is missing. The table includes roughly 150,000 clones, about 87% detected once. Source material: peripheral blood. These receptors came from a human donor in a cohort sampled during active COVID-19.

The J gene is TRBJ2-1, the V gene TRBV9, with TRBD1 as a possible D gene (6 bases). CDR1 is SGDLS, CDR2 YYNGEE, per germline. The CDR3 runs to 15 residues. V lost 2 bases to trimming and J lost 8 bases, with 17 bases between them. DNA of the CDR3: TGTGCCAGCAGCGTCGAGGGGGAAGGCGTTGATGAGCAGTTCTTC. Amino acid sequence: CASSVEGEGVDEQFF.

V gene TRBV28 combines with J gene TRBJ2-1, with 7 bases identical to TRBD1. The CDR3 is 16 residues long. V lost 5 bases, J lost 2 bases, and 9 bases stayed unmatched. CDR1 is MDHEN and CDR2 is SYDVKM in the germline V gene. CDR3 nucleotides: TGTGCCAGCAGTCGAGACGACAGGGACCCCTACAATGAGCAGTTCTTC. Translated, it gives CASSRDDRDPYNEQFF.